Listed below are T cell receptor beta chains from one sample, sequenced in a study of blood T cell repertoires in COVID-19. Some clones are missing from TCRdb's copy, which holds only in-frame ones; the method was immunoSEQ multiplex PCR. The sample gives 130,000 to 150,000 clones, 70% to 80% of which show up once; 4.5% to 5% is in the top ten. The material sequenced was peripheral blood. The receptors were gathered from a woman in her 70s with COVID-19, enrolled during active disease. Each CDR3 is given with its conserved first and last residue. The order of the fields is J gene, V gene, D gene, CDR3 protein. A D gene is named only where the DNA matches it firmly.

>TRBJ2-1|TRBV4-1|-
CASSQGQYTEQFF
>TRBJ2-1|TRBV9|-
CASSPRQALSSYNEQFF
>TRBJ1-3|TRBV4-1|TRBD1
CASSPGQGEGRNTIYF
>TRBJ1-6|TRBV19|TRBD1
CASSAPGGGSYNSPLHF
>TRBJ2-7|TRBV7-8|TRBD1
CASSPPGQFSYEQYF
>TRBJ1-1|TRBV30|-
CAWSDYTGPDTEAFF
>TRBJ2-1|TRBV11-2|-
CASSHYQSGVTFF
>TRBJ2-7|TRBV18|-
CASSPSRDSYEQYF
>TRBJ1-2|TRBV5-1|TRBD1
CASSLGQGADYGYTF
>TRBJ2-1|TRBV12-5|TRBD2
CASGLWVRGEGGEQFF
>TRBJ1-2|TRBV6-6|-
CASYSGNYGYTF
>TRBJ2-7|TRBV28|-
CASRGGTSYEQYF
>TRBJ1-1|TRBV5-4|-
CASSPPGTGYTEAFF
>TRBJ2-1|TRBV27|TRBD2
CASSLAGGRPGNEQFF
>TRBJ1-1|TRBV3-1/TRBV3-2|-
CASSRQDTNTEAFF
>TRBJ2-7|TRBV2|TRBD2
CASRERGAPGNEQYF
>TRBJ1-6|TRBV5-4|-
CASSPDGGSYNSPLHF
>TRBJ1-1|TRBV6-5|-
CARTAGPQNTEAFF
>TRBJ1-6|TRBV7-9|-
CASSSRPTTTGFSSPLHF
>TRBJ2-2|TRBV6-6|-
CASSREVNTGELFF
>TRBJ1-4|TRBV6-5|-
CASSWSGATNEKLFF
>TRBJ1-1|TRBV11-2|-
CASREGGYNTEAFF
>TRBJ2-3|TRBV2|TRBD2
CASSDPGGLAGGTRTDTQYF
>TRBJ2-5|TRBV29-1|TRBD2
CSVVSSGGISETQYF
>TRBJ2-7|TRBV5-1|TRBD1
CASSSSGTGGREQYF
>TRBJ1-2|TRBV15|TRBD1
CATSYAQGGNYGYTF
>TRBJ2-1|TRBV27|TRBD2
CASSLRALAGVLNEQFF
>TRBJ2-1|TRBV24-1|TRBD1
CATSGNTNTGAEQFF
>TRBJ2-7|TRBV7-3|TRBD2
CASSQEGTTVGEQYF